One sample yielded the 20 T cell receptor beta chains listed below, sequenced in a study of T cell clonality in common variable immunodeficiency. General study findings and limits: In common variable immunodeficiency, TCR beta chains reportedly carried fewer deletions and N-nucleotide insertions.

Their specific antigens are unknown. Sequenced by immunoSEQ multiplex PCR; TCRdb stores in-frame clones only, minus some. Recorded here are about 42,000 clones, none singletons. Source material: peripheral blood mononuclear cells. Receptor source: a human donor with common variable immunodeficiency.

In this sample, this clone turned up a few times. Read data end 3 residues before the CDR3 end; the end is taken from the germline J gene. V usage is TRBV7-2 and J usage is TRBJ2-4, with TRBD1 matching over 9 bases. The V gene end was trimmed by 5 bases and the J gene end by 4 bases; junction bases not matched to a gene: 3. CDR1 and CDR2 from the germline V gene are SGHTA and FQGNSA. This CDR3 contains 14 residues. The CDR3 bases that were read are TGTGCCAGCAGCCCTGACAGGGGGAAAAACATT. Translation gives CASSPDRGKNI. The whole CDR3 protein reads CASSPDRGKNIQYF.

As regards this clone: The read terminates 3 residues ahead of where the CDR3 ends, so the germline J gene completes it. The chain couples TRBV5-1 to TRBJ1-3; 9 bases match TRBD1. This CDR3 is built from 16 residues. Germline V gene lookup returns CDR1 SGHRS and CDR2 YFSETQ. V gave up 4 bases and J gave up 1 base; unmatched junction bases: 6. The CDR3 DNA, read in part, is TGCGCCAGCAGCCCGGACAGGGGACTATCTGGAAACACC. Its protein product is CASSPDRGLSGNT. In full, the CDR3 reads CASSPDRGLSGNTIYF.

This clone was seen only a few times. The sequenced CDR3 bases are TGTGCCAGCAGCCCCGTAGCGGGAGGTGACGGTGAG. Protein product: CASSPVAGGDGE. The whole CDR3 protein reads CASSPVAGGDGEQFF. This rearrangement joins TRBV11-2 to TRBJ2-1; 10 nucleotides line up with TRBD2. The read stops 3 residues short of the end of the CDR3; the missing end is completed from the germline J gene. Trimming at V came to 5 bases and at J to 9 bases, leaving 10 bases not matched to a gene. Per germline, CDR1 SGHAT and CDR2 FQNNGV. The CDR3 sequence is 15 residues long. Full variable domain (outside the CDR3, taken from reference TRBV11-2 and TRBJ2-1): EAGVAQSPRYKIIEKRQSVAFWCNPISGHATLYWYQQILGQGPKLLIQFQNNGVVDDSQLPKDRFSAERLKGVDSTLKIQPAKLEDSAVYLCASSPVAGGDGEQFFGPGTRLTVL.

This clone was counted ten times or more. The read ends 3 residues shy of where the CDR3 ends; the end is completed using the germline J gene. This rearrangement joins TRBV6-2 or TRBV6-3 to TRBJ2-7; D call uncertain. The length of the CDR3 is 12 residues. The V end lost 8 bases, the J end lost 6 bases, and 14 bases lay between the germline ends. CDR1 and CDR2 (germline): MNHEY, SVGEGT. The covered CDR3 bases are TGTGCCAGCGCCGTACTGGCGGTCGAG. Translated, it gives CASAVLAVE. The whole CDR3 protein reads CASAVLAVEQYF.

Ten or more counts support this clone. Read sequence stops 3 residues before the CDR3 end, and the germline J gene provides the missing end. The V gene is TRBV20-1, the J gene TRBJ2-1, with 13 nucleotides matching TRBD2. The CDR3 sequence is 15 residues long. CDR1 DFQATT and CDR2 SNEGSKA come from the germline V gene (reference sequence). Trimming removed 3 bases from V and 7 bases from J; junction bases left unmatched: 6. Partial CDR3 DNA: TGCAGTGCTAGGGCCTTGGGACTAGCGGGAAATGAG. The encoded protein is CSARALGLAGNE. The entire CDR3 protein reads CSARALGLAGNEQFF.

This clone came up many times. The read terminates 3 residues before the CDR3 end, so the remaining end is supplied by the germline J gene. J is TRBJ2-1 and V is TRBV7-3, with 10 bases aligning to TRBD2. Germline V gene data show CDR1 as SGHTA and CDR2 as FQGTGA. The CDR3 extends over 16 amino acids. Trimming cost V 4 bases and J 7 bases; bases outside gene matches: 10. CDR3 DNA, as far as it was read: TGTGCCAGCAGCTCCTGGGCCCTAGCGGGAGTGAATGAG. This encodes CASSSWALAGVNE. The entire CDR3 protein is CASSSWALAGVNEQFF.

As regards this clone: The DNA ends 3 residues before the CDR3 does, and the rest of the CDR3 is filled in from the germline J gene. The chain combines TRBV20-1 with TRBJ2-1; TRBD2 aligns across 7 bases. The CDR3 extends over 16 amino acids. The V gene end was trimmed by 4 bases and the J gene end by 6 bases; junction bases not matched to a gene: 15. CDR1 DFQATT and CDR2 SNEGSKA come from the germline V gene (reference sequence). The CDR3 loop is CSAIRDYLRSGNEQFF. Partial CDR3 DNA: TGCAGTGCTATCCGGGACTACCTTCGGTCGGGCAATGAG.

As concerns this clone: Coverage ceases 3 residues before the CDR3 finishes, and the germline J gene fills in the end. This rearrangement joins TRBV6-2 or TRBV6-3 to TRBJ1-5; D gene ambiguous. CDR1 is MNHEY and CDR2 is SVGEGT in the germline V gene. This CDR3 contains 14 residues. Deletions cut 2 bases from V and 3 bases from J, with 8 bases between. The CDR3 bases that were read are TGTGCCAGCAGTTACGAAGACATCAATCAGCCC. Its protein is CASSYEDINQP. The complete CDR3 protein is CASSYEDINQPQHF.

The table lists this clone with a few counts. Read data end 3 residues before the CDR3 end; the end is taken from the germline J gene. The rearrangement joins TRBV18 to TRBJ2-3; 13 bases line up with TRBD2. This CDR3 contains 17 residues. Germline CDR1 reads KGHSH; CDR2 reads LQKENI. CDR3 bases read: TGTGCCAGCTCTAAAGATAGGGGACTAGCGGGGTCGTTGGCG. This gives the protein CASSKDRGLAGSLA. The whole CDR3 is CASSKDRGLAGSLAQYF.

This clone was seen repeatedly, ten times or more. At one end, the junction sequence differs from germline, possibly due to a read error. Read sequence stops 3 residues before the CDR3 end, and the germline J gene provides the missing end. The rearrangement links TRBV4-2 to TRBJ1-3, with D perhaps TRBD1 (5 bases). The CDR3 length is 15 residues. Germline V gives CDR1 LGHNA, CDR2 YNFKEQ. The sequenced CDR3 bases are TGCGCCAGCAGCCGAGGCAGGGAATCTGGAAACACC. It is translated as CASSRGRESGNT. The full CDR3 protein is CASSRGRESGNTIYF.

Comments on this clone: Read data end 3 residues before the CDR3 end; the end is taken from the germline J gene. The chain has TRBV5-1 and TRBJ2-5, with 7 bases that match TRBD1. CDR3 size: 14 residues. The V and J ends lost 5 bases and 4 bases, in that order; junction bases with no gene match: 8. Germline CDR1 reads SGHRS; CDR2 reads YFSETQ. CDR3 loop: CASSVTGLGETQYF. The sequenced CDR3 bases are TGCGCCAGCAGTGTGACAGGGTTGGGAGAGACC.

In its sample, this clone was seen many times. The CDR3 goes on 3 residues after the read ends, and that part is filled in from the germline J gene. The J gene is TRBJ2-3, the V gene TRBV20-1, with 9 bases that match TRBD1. CDR1 and CDR2 (germline): DFQATT, SNEGSKA (reference sequence). Trimming removed 6 bases from V and 6 bases from J; junction bases left unmatched: 19. The CDR3 runs 17 residues. The sequenced part of the CDR3 DNA is TGCAGTGCAACCCTCCTGGCGGGACAGGGTTCTCCCGATACG. Translating it yields CSATLLAGQGSPDT. The entire CDR3 sequence reads CSATLLAGQGSPDTQYF.

This clone was seen at least ten times. The read falls 3 residues short of the CDR3 end, and the missing part is taken from the germline J gene. V is TRBV6-1 and J is TRBJ2-7, with D possibly matching TRBD2 (5 bases). The V gene lost 3 bases and the J gene lost 4 bases, with 19 bases spanning the gap. The CDR3 extends over 16 amino acids. Germline V CDR1 and CDR2: MNHNS, SASEGT. The sequenced part of the CDR3 DNA is TGTGCCAGCAGTGATTTTTCGGGGAAGATCCAATACGAG. This gives the protein CASSDFSGKIQYE. From start to end, the CDR3 is CASSDFSGKIQYEQYF.

The sample holds a few counts of this clone. The CDR3 end lies 3 residues beyond the end of the read and is filled in from the germline J gene. This chain links TRBV7-9 with TRBJ1-5; D gene unclear. The V end lost 7 bases, the J end lost 3 bases, and 7 bases lay between the germline ends. CDR3 size: 12 residues. CDR1 and CDR2 from the germline V gene are SEHNR and FQNEAQ (reference sequence). CDR3: CASTTNNQPQHF. The DNA read from the CDR3 is TGTGCCAGCACTACTAACAATCAGCCC.

This clone was recorded a few times. The CDR3 region is CASSAGGGLGTDTQYF. CDR3 DNA (partial): TGTGCCAGCAGCGCGGGCGGGGGATTAGGCACAGATACG. This rearrangement joins TRBV7-3 to TRBJ2-3; TRBD2 matches 7 bases. Read data end 3 residues before the CDR3 end; the end is taken from the germline J gene. The CDR3 is made up of 16 amino acids. CDR1 is SGHTA and CDR2 is FQGTGA in the germline V gene. Trimming at V came to 5 bases and at J to 1 base, leaving 9 bases not matched to a gene.

About this clone itself: The DNA ends 3 residues before the CDR3 does, and the rest of the CDR3 is filled in from the germline J gene. The chain employs TRBV7-2 and TRBJ2-5, with D perhaps matching TRBD2 (6 bases). This CDR3 region has 15 residues. Germline V gives CDR1 SGHTA, CDR2 FQGNSA. Deletions cut 5 bases from V and 3 bases from J, with 16 bases between. CDR3 protein: CASSSAGTLEETQYF. Incomplete CDR3 DNA: TGTGCCAGCAGCAGTGCCGGGACTCTTGAAGAGACC.

A word on this clone: The read stops 3 residues short of the end of the CDR3; the missing end is completed from the germline J gene. The chain employs TRBV30 and TRBJ2-7; 7 positions agree with TRBD2. This CDR3 region has 15 residues. Trimming removed 4 bases from V and 2 bases from J; junction bases left unmatched: 11. CDR1 is GTSNPN, CDR2 SVGIG, per germline (reference sequence). The CDR3: CAWTPRGVGAYEQYF. The covered CDR3 bases are TGTGCCTGGACCCCCCGGGGGGTTGGAGCCTACGAG.

CDR3 in amino acids: CASGQVQETQYF. CDR3 DNA, as far as it was read: TGTGCCAGCGGACAGGTCCAAGAGACC. J is TRBJ2-5 and V is TRBV7-9; TRBD1 aligns across 7 bases. The read ends 3 residues shy of where the CDR3 ends; the end is completed using the germline J gene. Germline V gene lookup returns CDR1 SEHNR and CDR2 FQNEAQ (reference sequence). The CDR3 spans 12 residues. Unmatched junction bases numbered 1, after V lost 8 bases and J lost 1 base.

Regarding this clone: The read terminates 3 residues ahead of where the CDR3 ends, so the germline J gene completes it. The rearrangement joins TRBV20-1 to TRBJ2-5, with 8 bases aligning to TRBD1. The V and J ends lost 6 bases and 6 bases, in that order; junction bases with no gene match: 9. Germline CDR1 and CDR2: DFQATT and SNEGSKA (reference sequence). The CDR3 is made up of 13 amino acids. CDR3 amino acids: CSASGTGSQTQYF. CDR3 DNA, as far as it was read: TGCAGTGCGAGTGGGACAGGATCTCAGACC.

On this clone itself: With the read ending 3 residues before the CDR3 end, the germline J gene is used to fill in that end. The chain uses TRBV7-2 and TRBJ1-4; 7 nucleotides align to TRBD1. The germline gives CDR1 SGHTA, CDR2 FQGNSA. CDR3 length: 14 residues. CDR3 in amino acids: CASSLVGTVEKLFF. The part of the CDR3 DNA that was read is TGTGCCAGCAGCTTAGTAGGGACAGTCGAGAAA.